This record concerns one T cell receptor beta chain sequence. The antigen remains undetermined. This CDR3 is built from 13 residues. V shed 6 bases and J shed 1 base, with 9 bases lying between them. Germline V lookup: CDR1 MNHEY, CDR2 SMNVEV (reference sequence). Samples with a second dose at about 4 or about 12 weeks were pooled together. Sequenced by immunoSEQ multiplex PCR; TCRdb stores in-frame clones only, minus some. The sample shows approximately 50,000 clones, about 88% of them seen only once. This sample stems from a study of T cell responses to AZD1222 COVID-19 vaccine. The study's findings and limits: In the spike-specific TCR repertoire, nearly half reportedly target unmutated variant regions. Most donors were white British and more were female, and clonal diversity was possibly underestimated. No day 14 peak samples; only post-peak repertoires were characterized.

The sequence came from an adult who received the AZD1222 COVID-19 vaccine. V and J are TRBV27 and TRBJ1-1; no clear D. The specimen was peripheral blood, collected 28 days after the second AZD1222 dose. The CDR3 nucleotides read TGTGCCAGCAGACTTAATTGGAACACTGAAGCTTTCTTT. Protein: CASRLNWNTEAFF.